The source of this TCR beta chain is a study of beta chain features in type 1 diabetes. The overall study: Similarity in age, gender and cell yields was seen between patients and healthy donors.

Study-level findings and limits: Within each of all four CD4+ subsets, Type 1 diabetes patients had TCRB CDR3s that were moderately but significantly shorter.

Details on this clone: The antigen is undetermined.

Naive, central memory, regulatory and stem cell-like memory cells within the CD4+ compartment were sorted using CD45RO/CCR7/CD25/CD127/CD95/CD27. Reverse transcription of all isolated RNA meant that expressed TCRB transcripts were sequenced. The data were produced by immunoSEQ multiplex PCR, yet TCRdb's version contains in-frame clones alone and is incomplete. The repertoire holds hundreds of thousands of clones, with roughly 13% as singletons. This TCR came from a young man with type 1 diabetes. Sequences were obtained from naive CD4+ T cells from blood.

In DNA, the CDR3 is TGTGCCAGCAGCTTTACCGAGACCCAGTACTTC. Encoded protein: CASSFTETQYF. This chain uses TRBV5-6 with TRBJ2-5; no definite D call. The CDR3 is 11 amino acids. The germline gives CDR1 SGHDT, CDR2 YYEEEE. V lost 2 bases and J lost 5, with 4 bases in between. Full variable domain (outside the CDR3, taken from reference TRBV5-6 and TRBJ2-5): DAGVTQSPTHLIKTRGQQVTLRCSPKSGHDTVSWYQQALGQGPQFIFQYYEEEERQRGNFPDRFSGHQFPNYSSELNVNALLLGDSALYLCASSFTETQYFGPGTRLLVL.